Listed below are T cell receptor beta chains from one sample, sequenced in a study of T cell responses to AZD1222 COVID-19 vaccine. Libraries were prepared by immunoSEQ multiplex PCR; TCRdb keeps only in-frame clonotypes and omits some of them. The data contain 150,000 to 200,000 clones, approximately 89% of them singletons. This sample comprised peripheral blood, obtained 28 days after the second AZD1222 dose. These receptors were collected from an adult who received the AZD1222 COVID-19 vaccine. Both conserved end residues are part of each CDR3. The D gene is left open where the match is weak. Clone size appears in some rows only: once, few, many, or a class for an expanded clone.

clone_size j_call d_call v_call cdr3_nt cdr3_aa
- TRBJ1-1 - TRBV5-4 TGTGCCAGCACGCTGAGGGGGATAGGCACTGAAGCTTTCTTT CASTLRGIGTEAFF
- TRBJ2-7 - TRBV5-1 TGCGCCAGCAGCTTGCCGGGGGCCAACGAGCAGTACTTC CASSLPGANEQYF
few TRBJ1-1 - TRBV20-1 TGCAGTGCTAGTGTAGGCAGCACTGAAGCTTTCTTT CSASVGSTEAFF
- TRBJ2-1 - TRBV6-5 TGTGCCAGCAGTTATGGGCCCCTTAGGGAGCAGTTCTTC CASSYGPLREQFF
- TRBJ1-3 TRBD1 TRBV14 TGTGCCAGCAGCCTTAGGGGGCCTGGAAACACCATATATTTT CASSLRGPGNTIYF
- TRBJ1-2 TRBD1 TRBV11-2 TGTGCCAGCAGCTTAGGACAGGGTAGCTATGGCTACACCTTC CASSLGQGSYGYTF
- TRBJ1-4 TRBD1 TRBV6-5 TGTGCCAGCAGTCCACGTGGGACAGGGCTTGAAAAACTGTTTTTT CASSPRGTGLEKLFF
few TRBJ2-2 - TRBV7-9 TGTGCCAGCGGCTTGAACACCGGGGAGCTGTTTTTT CASGLNTGELFF
once TRBJ2-1 - TRBV7-9 TGTGCCAGCAGCCCAAGGGGGGCGCAGGACAATGAGCAGTTCTTC CASSPRGAQDNEQFF
- TRBJ2-1 - TRBV5-1 TGCGCCAGCAGCTTGGGTCCTAGCCGTGAGCAGTTCTTC CASSLGPSREQFF
- TRBJ1-6 TRBD1 TRBV5-6 TGTGCCAGCAGCCTGGACAGGGGGATTTCACCCCTCCACTTT CASSLDRGISPLHF
- TRBJ2-4 TRBD2 TRBV7-3 TGTGCCAGCAGCCCTAGCGGGAGGAAGGTTGGGACCAAAAACATTCAGTACTTC CASSPSGRKVGTKNIQYF
- TRBJ2-1 - TRBV5-1 TGCGCCAGCAGCTCTTCCCCCGACAGTTACAATGAGCAGTTCTTC CASSSSPDSYNEQFF
- TRBJ2-5 TRBD1 TRBV7-7 TGTGCCAGCAGCTCGACAGGGGGTAAAGAGACCCAGTACTTC CASSSTGGKETQYF
- TRBJ2-7 - TRBV19 TGTGCCAGTAGTTCCGTAGTGGGGGCCAAGGACGAGCAGTACTTC CASSSVVGAKDEQYF
- TRBJ2-1 - TRBV6-5 TGTGCCAGCAGTTACAATCGGTGGGTCTACAATGAGCAGTTCTTC CASSYNRWVYNEQFF
- TRBJ2-3 TRBD2 TRBV7-2 TGTGCCAGCAGCCCCCCGGGGGGAGCGCGCACAGATACGCAGTATTTT CASSPPGGARTDTQYF
few TRBJ1-4 TRBD1 TRBV4-2 TGTGCCAGCAGCCAATGGACAGGGGGGAATGAAAAACTGTTTTTT CASSQWTGGNEKLFF
- TRBJ1-2 - TRBV10-3 TGTGCCATCAGTGACTACAGGCCAGGAAAGAGCGGAACCCCTAACTATGGCTACACCTTC CAISDYRPGKSGTPNYGYTF
- TRBJ1-1 - TRBV7-9 TGTGCCAGCAGCTTAGGGGGGCGGGACACTGAAGCTTTCTTT CASSLGGRDTEAFF
few TRBJ1-3 - TRBV13 TGTGCCAGCAGCAAATATGACTCTGGAAACACCATATATTTT CASSKYDSGNTIYF
- TRBJ2-2 TRBD2 TRBV11-2 TGTGCCAGCAGCTTATGGTCGGGAGGAGGCACCGGGGAGCTGTTTTTT CASSLWSGGGTGELFF
- TRBJ2-7 - TRBV14 TGTGCCAGCAGCCGTATCGGGACGGTCGGAGAGCAGTACTTC CASSRIGTVGEQYF
- TRBJ2-2 - TRBV5-1 TGCGCCAGCAGCTCAGGACCGGGGTCCGGGGAGCTGTTTTTT CASSSGPGSGELFF
- TRBJ2-7 TRBD1 TRBV2 TGTGCCAGCAGGGGACAGGTCGGCGAGCAGTACTTC CASRGQVGEQYF
once TRBJ1-1 - TRBV6-5 TGTGCCAGCAGTTACAACCGGGTCTCTGAAGCTTTCTTT CASSYNRVSEAFF
once TRBJ2-7 - TRBV6-5 TGTGCCAGCAATAGGCGGGTGGTCTACGAGCAGTACTTC CASNRRVVYEQYF
- TRBJ2-7 TRBD2 TRBV9 TGTGCCAGCAGCGGATCCGGGACTAGCGTAACCGAGCAGTACTTC CASSGSGTSVTEQYF
- TRBJ1-4 - TRBV6-2/TRBV6-3 TGTGCCAGCAGTTACGGCGGGTTCTCACAAGAAAAACTGTTTTTT CASSYGGFSQEKLFF
once TRBJ1-6 TRBD1 TRBV6-6 TGTGCCAGCAGTCCCCAGACAGGGCATAATTCACCCCTCCACTTT CASSPQTGHNSPLHF
- TRBJ1-1 TRBD1 TRBV7-8 TGTGCCAGCAGCCGTAATACAGGGGCCGTAGGTGCTGAAGCTTTCTTT CASSRNTGAVGAEAFF
- TRBJ1-5 TRBD1 TRBV5-6 TGTGCCAGCAGCTTGGGGGGGACAGGTTCGGGCCAGCCCCAGCATTTT CASSLGGTGSGQPQHF
- TRBJ1-2 TRBD1 TRBV6-6 TGTGCCAGCAGTTACCCGACAGGGGGATATGGCTACACCTTC CASSYPTGGYGYTF
- TRBJ1-1 TRBD1 TRBV19 TGTGCCAGTAGTAGAACCGGGACAGGGCTCACTGAAGCTTTCTTT CASSRTGTGLTEAFF
- TRBJ1-5 - TRBV2 TGTGCCAGTGGACAGATTTATAGCAATCAGCCCCAGCATTTT CASGQIYSNQPQHF
- TRBJ2-7 - TRBV27 TGTGCCAGCAGTCCCGTGCGGAGTAGTCAGAGCGAGCAGTACTTC CASSPVRSSQSEQYF
- TRBJ1-6 TRBD1 TRBV19 TGTGCCAGTAGCATCACAGGGGCGGGTTCACCCCTCCACTTT CASSITGAGSPLHF
- TRBJ2-1 - TRBV7-8 TGTGCCAGCAGCTCCATCCGGAGCTCCTACAATGAGCAGTTCTTC CASSSIRSSYNEQFF
- TRBJ2-3 TRBD2 TRBV2 TGTGCCAGCAGGGCTACTAGCGGGAGCGGGACAGATACGCAGTATTTT CASRATSGSGTDTQYF
- TRBJ2-5 TRBD2 TRBV28 TGTGCCAGCCTTACCCCCGGGGGGGAAGAGACCCAGTACTTC CASLTPGGEETQYF
- TRBJ1-1 - TRBV5-1 TGCGCCAGCAGCATCCTGGGGGGTAACACTGAAGCTTTCTTT CASSILGGNTEAFF
- TRBJ1-1 - TRBV7-2 TGTGCCAGCAGGCCCGGGGGCAACACTGAAGCTTTCTTT CASRPGGNTEAFF
once TRBJ2-7 - TRBV6-5 TGTGCCAGCAGGGCGGGCTGGATAGGCGAGCAGTACTTC CASRAGWIGEQYF
- TRBJ2-5 TRBD2 TRBV5-6 TGTGCCAGCAGCTCCTCTAGCGGGGGACAACAAGAGACCCAGTACTTC CASSSSSGGQQETQYF
- TRBJ1-1 - TRBV19 TGTGCCAGTAGTAGGAGGGTGAACACTGAAGCTTTCTTT CASSRRVNTEAFF
- TRBJ1-5 TRBD1 TRBV5-6 TGTGCCAGCAGCCCAGCTCGAGGACAGGGCTATCAGCCCCAGCATTTT CASSPARGQGYQPQHF
- TRBJ2-3 TRBD2 TRBV7-2 TGTGCCAGCAGCCTAGGAGCGGGAGGGGTCACAGATACGCAGTATTTT CASSLGAGGVTDTQYF
once TRBJ2-3 TRBD1 TRBV24-1 TGTGCCACCAGTGATTTGCAGGGACAGAGCACAGATACGCAGTATTTT CATSDLQGQSTDTQYF
- TRBJ2-1 TRBD2 TRBV27 TGTGCCAGCAGTAAAGCGGGGACTTCCTACAATGAGCAGTTCTTC CASSKAGTSYNEQFF
- TRBJ2-5 - TRBV5-4 TGTGCCAGCAGCTTAAACTCCCCAGAGACCCAGTACTTC CASSLNSPETQYF
once TRBJ2-1 - TRBV19 TGTGCCAGTAGTATCCCCCTGGAGCGGATCGGCAATGAGCAGTTCTTC CASSIPLERIGNEQFF
- TRBJ2-3 - TRBV2 TGTGCCAGCCGACCGCGGAAGCGCACAGATACGCAGTATTTT CASRPRKRTDTQYF
- TRBJ2-7 - TRBV11-2 TGTGCCAGCAGCTTAGTGCCCAGGGGCGCTGGGTACGAGCAGTACTTC CASSLVPRGAGYEQYF
- TRBJ1-4 - TRBV5-4 TGTGCCAGCAGCTTGGCCTTCTCGGAAAAACTGTTTTTT CASSLAFSEKLFF
- TRBJ1-1 TRBD1 TRBV7-9 TGTGCCAGCAACTTTGGCCGCCCGGGACAGGGGGTTAACACTGAAGCTTTCTTT CASNFGRPGQGVNTEAFF
once TRBJ1-4 - TRBV14 TGTGCCAGCAGCCCCATACAGGGTGGTAGTGAAAAACTGTTTTTT CASSPIQGGSEKLFF
- TRBJ1-5 - TRBV19 TGTGCCAGTAGTCGGGAGGTTGGCAATCAGCCCCAGCATTTT CASSREVGNQPQHF